This TCR beta chain was documented in a study of cytomegalovirus exposure and HLA in healthy donors. For the study at large: Unique TCR beta sequences numbering approximately 100 million came from roughly 180 million T cells in an earlier analysis.

Unmatched junction bases numbered 4, after V lost 5 bases and J lost 4 bases. The CDR3 loop spans 13 amino acids. CDR1 is SNHLY, CDR2 FYNNEI, per germline. Note on this clone: Its antigen is undetermined.

Study results and caveats: Researchers reported that a few CMV-associated chains were confirmed in vitro as CMV antigen-specific. Judged likely to be a sequencing artifact was a cluster of highly shared sequence variants. Upon later analysis, HLA-associated TCR beta chains proved more clonally expanded than other, equally common chains.

With 60 Vbeta and 13 Jbeta primers, the PCR was carried out. Assay: immunoSEQ multiplex PCR; the TCRdb copy retains only in-frame clones and omits some. The sample has around 150,000 clones, 82% seen once. This TCR was sampled from a woman between 45 and 65 years old in good health and CMV-seropositive. The rearrangement joins TRBV2 to TRBJ2-5; TRBD1 aligns across 7 bases. What was sequenced was PBMCs. DNA for the CDR3: TGTGCCAGCAGTCGGGACAGTAGAGAGACCCAGTACTTC. This encodes CASSRDSRETQYF.